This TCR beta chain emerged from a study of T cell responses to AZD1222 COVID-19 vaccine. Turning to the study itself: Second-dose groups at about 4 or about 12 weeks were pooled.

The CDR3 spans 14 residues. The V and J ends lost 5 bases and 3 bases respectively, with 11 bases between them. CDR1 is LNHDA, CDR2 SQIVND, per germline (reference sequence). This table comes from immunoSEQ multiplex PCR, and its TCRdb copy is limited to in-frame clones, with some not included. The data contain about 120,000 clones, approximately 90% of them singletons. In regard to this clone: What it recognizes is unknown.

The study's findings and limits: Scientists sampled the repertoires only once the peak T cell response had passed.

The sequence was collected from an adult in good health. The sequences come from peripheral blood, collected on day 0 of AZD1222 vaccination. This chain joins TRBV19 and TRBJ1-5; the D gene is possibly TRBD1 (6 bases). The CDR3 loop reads CASSSGTPNQPQHF. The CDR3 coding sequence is TGTGCCAGTAGTTCCGGGACACCCAATCAGCCCCAGCATTTT.